A single sample gave rise to the 9 T cell receptor beta chains below, sequenced in a study of blood T cell repertoires in COVID-19 (dated by TCRdb to the early 2020s). Library construction relied on the immunoSEQ multiplex PCR assay. TCRdb holds this immuneACCESS table with in-frame rearrangements only. Some clones are missing; in checked studies, unresolved V genes explain under half, and the rest has no known cause. The sample yields roughly 330,000 clones; around 87% were counted once. About 5.7% of the sample goes to the ten largest clones. The sequenced sample was PBMCs or T cells enriched from blood (not recorded which). The receptors shown here come from a woman aged 25-40 years who had recovered from COVID-19.

The rearrangement links TRBV7-9 to TRBJ2-4; D uncertain. Germline V gene sequence: CDR1 SEHNR, CDR2 FQNEAQ (reference sequence). This CDR3 has 15 residues. The germline V and J ends were trimmed by 2 bases and 3 bases, with 11 bases remaining between them. The CDR3 loop reads CASSLLIYGKNIQYF. CDR3 in DNA: TGTGCCAGCAGCTTACTCATCTACGGCAAAAACATTCAGTACTTC.

This clone was seen just once. The chain uses TRBV28 and TRBJ1-1, with D tentatively TRBD1 (5 bases). The CDR3 extends over 16 amino acids. Germline loops: CDR1 MDHEN, CDR2 SYDVKM. V lost 0 bases, J lost 3 bases, and 14 bases lay in between. CDR3 amino acids: CASSLWSREVDTEAFF. DNA of the CDR3: TGTGCCAGCAGTTTATGGAGCAGGGAGGTGGACACTGAAGCTTTCTTT.

To note about this clone: The same CDR3 is also encoded by other DNA sequences in this sample. The rearrangement uses TRBV19 and TRBJ1-2; possibly TRBD1 for D (5 bases). Germline CDR1 is LNHDA and CDR2 is SQIVND (reference sequence). Deletions cut 5 bases from V and 4 bases from J, with 5 bases between. The CDR3 sequence is 11 residues long. The CDR3 here is CASSQGYGYTF. CDR3 nucleotides: TGTGCCAGTAGTCAGGGCTATGGCTACACCTTC.

The rearrangement links TRBV9 to TRBJ2-1; 7 bases line up with TRBD2. The CDR3 is 16 amino acids. CDR1 is SGDLS and CDR2 is YYNGEE in the germline V gene. V was pared by 3 bases and J by 0 bases, with 6 bases of the junction left unmatched. The CDR3 nucleotides are TGTGCCAGCAGCGGCCTGGGGGGGAGCTCCTACAATGAGCAGTTCTTC. Translating it yields CASSGLGGSSYNEQFF.

A single count supports this clone. The CDR3 DNA is TGTGCCAGCAGCGTAGCTGTAGCCTCTGGGGCCAACGTCCTGACTTTC. Amino acid sequence: CASSVAVASGANVLTF. The chain employs TRBV9 and TRBJ2-6; D call uncertain. Germline V gene sequence: CDR1 SGDLS, CDR2 YYNGEE. There are 16 residues in the CDR3. The germline V and J ends were trimmed by 0 bases and 0 bases, with 7 bases remaining between them.

The V gene is TRBV9, the J gene TRBJ2-1; D is perhaps TRBD1 (6 bases). CDR1 and CDR2 from the germline V gene are SGDLS and YYNGEE. Trimming shortened V by 0 bases and J by 1 base, and 8 bases separated the two germline ends. The CDR3 covers 15 residues. This CDR3 reads CASSVGQGSYNEQFF. CDR3 in DNA: TGTGCCAGCAGCGTAGGGCAGGGGTCCTACAATGAGCAGTTCTTC. Full variable domain (rest looked up from reference TRBV9 and TRBJ2-1): DSGVTQTPKHLITATGQRVTLRCSPRSGDLSVYWYQQSLDQGLQFLIQYYNGEERAKGNILERFSAQQFPDLHSELNLSSLELGDSALYFCASSVGQGSYNEQFFGPGTRLTVL.

The rearrangement links TRBV10-2 to TRBJ1-1; 9 bases are a match to TRBD1. CDR1 and CDR2 (germline): WSHSY, SAAADI. The CDR3 contains 16 residues. Trimming took 2 bases from V and 0 from J; bases not matched to a gene: 4. The CDR3 coding sequence is TGCGCCAGCAGTGAGCGGGACAGGGCCCTGAACACTGAAGCTTTCTTT. This translates into CASSERDRALNTEAFF.

The chain combines TRBV6-5 with TRBJ1-2; D gene unclear. Per germline, CDR1 MNHEY and CDR2 SVGAGI. V lost 10 bases to trimming and J lost 5 bases, with 20 bases between them. CDR3 length: 14 amino acids. The CDR3 DNA follows: TGTGCCACCGACCCCGGACCGGGAGGTTATGGCTACACCTTC. It encodes CATDPGPGGYGYTF.

The chain combines TRBV19 with TRBJ1-2; TRBD1 matches 8 bases. Germline V gives CDR1 LNHDA, CDR2 SQIVND (reference sequence). The CDR3 has 16 residues. V lost 8 bases and J lost 4; bases outside the gene matches: 15. The CDR3 sequence: CASFGTGFGLFYGYTF. The CDR3 DNA reads TGTGCCAGTTTCGGGACAGGCTTCGGACTCTTCTATGGCTACACCTTC.